Below, 31 T cell receptor beta chains from the same sample are listed, as sequenced in a study of healthy donors' naive CD4 and CD8 T cells. TCR libraries were built from approximately 520 ng of total RNA by linear amplification. TCRdb reanalysed the reads using MiXCR and keeps one entry per CDR3 protein. The table has around 180,000 distinct CDR3 sequences, about 74% seen once. The sample was naive CD4+ and CD8+ T cells sorted from blood, pooled from several donors. The receptors here all came from a pool of human donors in good health; the sample pools cells from several healthy donors.

The V and J genes are TRBV6-2 or TRBV6-3 and TRBJ1-2; maybe TRBD1 (6 bases). The germline gives CDR1 MNHEY, CDR2 SVGEGT. This CDR3 contains 15 residues. V lost 4 bases to trimming and J lost 6 bases, with 18 bases between them. The CDR3 loop reads CASSSRGGRGDGYTF. The CDR3 bases are TGTGCCAGCAGTTCCCGAGGGGGAAGGGGAGATGGCTACACCTTC.

This clonotype was seen a single time. V usage is TRBV29-1 and J usage is TRBJ2-1; possibly TRBD1 for D (6 bases). CDR1 and CDR2 (germline): SQVTM, ANQGSEA. The CDR3 runs 14 residues. Trimming cost V 6 bases and J 6 bases, with 18 bases left between them. CDR3 sequence (DNA): TGCAGCGTAGCCCCCGGGACAAGAGGCAATGAGCAGTTCTTC. Translation: CSVAPGTRGNEQFF.

This clonotype was found once. V and J are TRBV4-3 and TRBJ2-1; 7 bases are shared with TRBD1. V lost 5 bases and J lost 6; bases outside the gene matches: 7. This CDR3 is built from 14 residues. Germline CDR1 LGHNA, CDR2 YSLEER. The CDR3 coding sequence is TGCGCCAGCAGCAGACAGGGTTTTGGCAATGAGCAGTTCTTC. This translates into CASSRQGFGNEQFF.

There are a few counts of this clonotype. The chain carries TRBV11-2 and TRBJ1-1; unclear D gene. The CDR3 has 14 amino acids. CDR1 is SGHAT and CDR2 is FQNNGV in the germline V gene. V lost 1 base and J 2 bases, leaving 8 bases between the germline ends. The CDR3 here is CASSLAGSNTEAFF. DNA of the CDR3: TGTGCCAGCAGCTTAGCCGGGTCTAACACTGAAGCTTTCTTT.

The rearrangement links TRBV6-6 to TRBJ2-1; TRBD2 matches at 14 bases. Germline assignment: CDR1 MNHNY and CDR2 SVGAGI (reference sequence). The ends lost 7 bases at V and 1 base at J; junction bases unmatched: 3. This CDR3 is built from 16 residues. CDR3 nucleotides: TGTGCCAGCAATGGACTAGCGGGAGGTTCCTACAATGAGCAGTTCTTC. As protein: CASNGLAGGSYNEQFF.

V is TRBV30 and J is TRBJ2-7; 7 nucleotides align to TRBD2. CDR3 length: 15 amino acids. Germline V gene lookup returns CDR1 GTSNPN and CDR2 SVGIG (reference sequence). V lost 4 bases, J lost 5 bases, and 14 bases stayed unmatched. This CDR3 is CAWNPAGREFNEQYF. CDR3 sequence (DNA): TGTGCCTGGAACCCCGCTGGGCGGGAGTTTAACGAGCAGTACTTC. Based on the CDR3 plus reference TRBV30 and TRBJ2-7, the full variable domain is SQTIHQWPATLVQPVGSPLSLECTVEGTSNPNLYWYRQAAGRGLQLLFYSVGIGQISSEVPQNLSASRPQDRQFILSSKKLLLSDSGFYLCAWNPAGREFNEQYFGPGTRLTVT.

This chain connects TRBV6-6 to TRBJ1-2, with TRBD1 matching over 7 bases. The V gene's germline CDR1 is MNHNY and CDR2 SVGAGI (reference sequence). J was trimmed by 7 bases and V by 0 bases; bases with no gene match: 2. This CDR3 spans 13 amino acids. The CDR3 DNA is TGTGCCAGCAGTTACTCGGACAGGTTTGGCTACACCTTC. Translating gives CASSYSDRFGYTF.

This clonotype was observed a few times. The chain has TRBV29-1 and TRBJ2-7; D is uncertain. Trimming pared 2 bases from V and 6 bases from J, leaving 17 bases between. CDR1 SQVTM and CDR2 ANQGSEA come from the germline V gene. The CDR3 is made up of 14 amino acids. CDR3 residues: CSVEFGESGGEQYF. In DNA form, the CDR3 reads TGCAGCGTTGAATTTGGGGAATCGGGTGGCGAGCAGTACTTC.

A single count supports this clonotype. The J gene is TRBJ2-2, the V gene TRBV4-2, with 8 bases lining up with TRBD2. Germline V lookup: CDR1 LGHNA, CDR2 YNFKEQ. V was clipped by 0 bases and J by 4 bases; unmatched bases: 7. The CDR3 length is 17 residues. CDR3 protein: CASSQDHGRASTGELFF. CDR3 sequence (DNA): TGTGCCAGCAGCCAAGATCACGGGAGGGCCAGCACCGGGGAGCTGTTTTTT.

The gene calls are TRBV29-1 and TRBJ2-5; possible D gene TRBD1, 6 bases. Germline assignment: CDR1 SQVTM and CDR2 ANQGSEA. The CDR3 spans 11 residues. Trimming removed 3 bases at V and 6 bases at J, with 8 bases between. The CDR3 loop is CSVDRGQTQYF. For the CDR3, the DNA is TGCAGCGTTGACAGGGGCCAGACCCAGTACTTC.

The genes are TRBV29-1 and TRBJ2-7; D gene unclear. Deletions cut 0 bases from V and 3 bases from J, with 6 bases between. CDR1 is SQVTM, CDR2 ANQGSEA, per germline. This CDR3 contains 12 residues. For the CDR3, the DNA is TGCAGCGTTGAAGATAGTGTCTACGAGCAGTACTTC. Translation gives CSVEDSVYEQYF.

This clonotype was seen more than once but under ten times. The V gene is TRBV29-1, the J gene TRBJ2-7; possibly TRBD2 for D (6 bases). This CDR3 is 15 amino acids long. V lost 0 bases to trimming and J lost 0 bases, with 12 bases between them. CDR1 is SQVTM, CDR2 ANQGSEA, per germline. The CDR3 sequence is CSVEDPGLSSYEQYF. For the CDR3, the DNA is TGCAGCGTTGAAGATCCGGGACTCAGCTCCTACGAGCAGTACTTC.

CDR3 bases: TGCGCCAGCAGCCAAGATCGAGGAGGCTTCGGCTACACCTTC. Translation gives CASSQDRGGFGYTF. The chain employs TRBV4-3 and TRBJ1-2; unclear D gene. This CDR3 has 14 amino acids. Per germline, CDR1 LGHNA and CDR2 YSLEER. Trimming left V 0 bases short and J 8 bases short, with 13 bases between.

V usage is TRBV30 and J usage is TRBJ2-5, with no clear D. With 4 bases removed from V and 6 bases from J, the gap between germline ends came to 12 bases. The CDR3 spans 12 residues. Germline values: CDR1 GTSNPN, CDR2 SVGIG (reference sequence). The CDR3 sequence is CAWTFNQKTQYF. CDR3 DNA: TGTGCCTGGACTTTTAATCAAAAGACCCAGTACTTC.

This clonotype was counted only a few times. The chain employs TRBV29-1 and TRBJ1-1; the D is unclear. The CDR3 spans 13 residues. From germline, CDR1 is SQVTM and CDR2 ANQGSEA. Trimming removed 3 bases at V and 5 bases at J, with 13 bases between. The CDR3 reads CSVDPPGMTEAFF. In DNA form, the CDR3 reads TGCAGCGTTGACCCACCGGGAATGACTGAAGCTTTCTTT.

In the case of this clonotype: The junction shows a germline mismatch at one end, possibly a read error. V and J are TRBV29-1 and TRBJ2-3, with TRBD2 identical over 12 bases. Germline-derived CDR1 and CDR2 are SQVTM and ANQGSEA. The CDR3 spans 15 residues. CDR3 residues: CSVEGLAGSTDTQYF. The CDR3 DNA sequence: TGCAGCGTGGAAGGACTAGCGGGAAGCACAGATACGCAGTATTTT.

The rearrangement uses TRBV10-3 and TRBJ1-3, with a weak D call TRBD1 (5 bases). Looked up from germline, CDR1 is ENHRY and CDR2 is SYGVKD. Trimming took 10 bases from V and 2 from J, leaving 15 bases between them. The CDR3 spans 14 residues. CDR3 DNA sequence: TGTGCCACGGGACGGTCGGACGCTGGAAACACCATATATTTT. It is translated as CATGRSDAGNTIYF.

The chain uses TRBV6-5 and TRBJ1-1, with D perhaps matching TRBD1 (5 bases). Per germline, CDR1 MNHEY and CDR2 SVGAGI. Trimming cost V 2 bases and J 4 bases, with 11 bases left between them. The CDR3 is 14 amino acids. The DNA for the CDR3 is TGTGCCAGCAGTTACCAGGGTTGGGGCACTGAAGCTTTCTTT. This gives the protein CASSYQGWGTEAFF.

This chain links TRBV7-2 with TRBJ1-1, with D uncertain. Germline V gene lookup returns CDR1 SGHTA and CDR2 FQGNSA. The CDR3 runs to 14 residues. V was clipped by 0 bases and J by 3 bases, with 8 bases between them. The DNA of the CDR3 is TGTGCCAGCAGCTTAGCGCAGCGAGACACTGAAGCTTTCTTT. Its protein is CASSLAQRDTEAFF.

This clonotype has only a few counts. The CDR3 loop is CASSLGYDGELFF. CDR3 bases: TGTGCCAGCAGCTTGGGATACGACGGGGAGCTGTTTTTT. This chain uses TRBV5-4 with TRBJ2-2; D is unresolved. Germline CDR1 SGHNT, CDR2 YYREEE (reference sequence). Trimming removed 0 bases at V and 7 bases at J, with 7 bases between. This CDR3 spans 13 amino acids. Full variable domain (remainder filled in from reference TRBV5-4 and TRBJ2-2): ETGVTQSPTHLIKTRGQQVTLRCSSQSGHNTVSWYQQALGQGPQFIFQYYREEENGRGNFPPRFSGLQFPNYSSELNVNALELDDSALYLCASSLGYDGELFFGEGSRLTVL.

The chain combines TRBV29-1 with TRBJ2-1; tentatively, D is TRBD2 (6 bases). V was trimmed by 8 bases and J by 0 bases, leaving 17 bases between them. CDR1 is SQVTM and CDR2 is ANQGSEA in the germline V gene. The CDR3 runs 15 residues. DNA for the CDR3: TGCAGCCTGGACGATGGGAGGAGCTCCTACAATGAGCAGTTCTTC. Translating it yields CSLDDGRSSYNEQFF.

The chain couples TRBV15 to TRBJ2-7; TRBD2 matches at 10 bases. The CDR3 consists of 18 residues. CDR1 is LNHNV and CDR2 is YYDKDF in the germline V gene (reference sequence). V was clipped by 0 bases and J by 6 bases; unmatched bases: 14. CDR3 amino acids: CATSRDHKREGENSEQYF. In nucleotides, the CDR3 is TGTGCCACCAGCAGAGATCATAAGCGGGAGGGCGAGAATAGCGAGCAGTACTTC.

This clonotype turned up a few times. The chain has TRBV20-1 and TRBJ1-1, with D possibly being TRBD1 (5 bases). Per germline, CDR1 DFQATT and CDR2 SNEGSKA (reference sequence). The CDR3 is 14 amino acids. Trimming took off 6 bases at V and 1 base at J, with 15 bases between the two ends. Here the CDR3 reads CSAQLGAENTEAFF. The CDR3 coding sequence is TGCAGTGCCCAGTTAGGGGCCGAGAACACTGAAGCTTTCTTT.

In its sample, this clonotype was seen a few times. The chain carries TRBV19 and TRBJ2-3, with TRBD2 matching over 10 bases. The V segment lost 4 bases and the J segment 4 bases; nucleotides outside the gene matches: 5. The CDR3 contains 15 residues. Germline V CDR1 and CDR2: LNHDA, SQIVND (reference sequence). Written as DNA, the CDR3 is TGTGCCAGTAGTAGTTCCAGCGGGAGGGCAGATACGCAGTATTTT. Residues: CASSSSSGRADTQYF.

CDR3 nucleotides: TGCAGCGTTGAAGGGACTAGCCCTAGCTCCTACAATGAGCAGTTCTTC. Its translation: CSVEGTSPSSYNEQFF. The chain employs TRBV29-1 and TRBJ2-1; 8 nucleotides align to TRBD2. J gave up 0 bases and V 1 base, and 5 bases lay outside the gene matches. The CDR3 contains 16 residues. Looked up from germline, CDR1 is SQVTM and CDR2 is ANQGSEA.

This clonotype was seen a handful of times. The chain couples TRBV21-1 to TRBJ1-2; TRBD1 was called by the table and not checked on the DNA. TRBV21-1 is designated a pseudogene. The CDR3 length is 16 residues. CDR3 amino acids: CASSKGMVDGAGGYTF. DNA for the CDR3: TGTGCCAGCAGCAAAGGGATGGTCGATGGGGCGGGAGGCTACACCTTC.

The V and J genes are TRBV29-1 and TRBJ2-7; D uncertain. CDR1 is SQVTM and CDR2 is ANQGSEA in the germline V gene. V lost 6 bases to trimming and J lost 2 bases, with 8 bases between them. This CDR3 comprises 11 residues. Here the CDR3 reads CSVSNTYEQYF. CDR3 DNA: TGCAGCGTGAGCAACACCTACGAGCAGTACTTC.

The chain's CDR3 is CSEPGQGGNEQFF. CDR3 DNA: TGCAGCGAACCGGGACAGGGCGGTAATGAGCAGTTCTTC. The J gene is TRBJ2-1, the V gene TRBV29-1, with TRBD1 matching 9 bases. This CDR3 contains 13 residues. Per the germline V gene, CDR1 is SQVTM and CDR2 is ANQGSEA. V was clipped by 7 bases and J by 7 bases; unmatched bases: 8.

The chain employs TRBV19 and TRBJ2-5; TRBD2 matches 11 bases. The CDR3 consists of 14 residues. The V segment lost 8 bases and the J segment 5 bases; nucleotides outside the gene matches: 7. Germline V gene lookup returns CDR1 LNHDA and CDR2 SQIVND (reference sequence). The CDR3 spells CASRQTSGGETQYF. The CDR3 DNA follows: TGTGCCAGTCGTCAAACTAGCGGGGGTGAGACCCAGTACTTC.

CDR3 amino acids: CASSDPGQGFSPLHF. CDR3 sequence (DNA): TGTGCCAGCAGTGATCCGGGACAGGGGTTTTCACCCCTCCACTTT. The V and J genes are TRBV11-2 and TRBJ1-6; 10 bases are a match to TRBD1. With 6 bases clipped from V and 9 bases from J, the junction kept 8 bases outside the gene matches. This CDR3 has 15 amino acids. The germline V gene encodes CDR1 SGHAT and CDR2 FQNNGV.

The V gene is TRBV19, the J gene TRBJ2-1, with TRBD2 identical over 9 bases. V dropped 0 bases and J dropped 3; count of bases not matched to a gene: 3. The CDR3 runs 16 residues. Per germline, CDR1 LNHDA and CDR2 SQIVND (reference sequence). The CDR3 sequence is CASSIDKREVYNEQFF. The CDR3, as DNA: TGTGCCAGTAGTATAGACAAGCGGGAGGTCTACAATGAGCAGTTCTTC.